These T cell receptor beta chains were read from a single sample in a study of blood T cell repertoires in COVID-19. Profiled with immunoSEQ multiplex PCR; TCRdb holds only in-frame clones, not every one. The table includes over 90,000 clones, 75% to 90% detected once. The sample consisted of peripheral blood. These TCRs come from a human donor in a cohort sampled during active or convalescent COVID-19. The CDR3 runs from the conserved cysteine through the conserved F or W. The D gene is left open where the match is weak. Only some rows state a clone size, as once, few, many or a class for expanded clones.

d_call: .
v_call: TRBV7-2
j_call: TRBJ1-2
clone_size: .
cdr3_nt: TGTGCCAGCAGCTCCATTGGTCCAGACAGGGGCTACACCTTC
cdr3_aa: CASSSIGPDRGYTF

d_call: TRBD1
v_call: TRBV5-4
j_call: TRBJ1-2
clone_size: .
cdr3_nt: TGTGCCAGCAGCTCAGGACAGGGTTACTATGGCTACACCTTC
cdr3_aa: CASSSGQGYYGYTF

d_call: .
v_call: TRBV3-1/TRBV3-2
j_call: TRBJ2-5
clone_size: .
cdr3_nt: TGTGCCAGCAGCCAAGATACTAGAGGTGTTGAGACCCAGTACTTC
cdr3_aa: CASSQDTRGVETQYF

d_call: .
v_call: TRBV5-4
j_call: TRBJ2-3
clone_size: .
cdr3_nt: TGTGCCAGCAGCTCATCGACAGGATACACAGATACGCAGTATTTT
cdr3_aa: CASSSSTGYTDTQYF

d_call: TRBD2
v_call: TRBV7-2
j_call: TRBJ2-2
clone_size: .
cdr3_nt: TGTGCCAGCAGCTTAGCTCGCGGGGGGGCCGCGACCGGGGAGCTGTTTTTT
cdr3_aa: CASSLARGGAATGELFF

d_call: TRBD1
v_call: TRBV11-2
j_call: TRBJ2-5
clone_size: once
cdr3_nt: TGTGCCAGCAGCTTCCGGACAGGCAACCCTCAAGAGACCCAGTACTTC
cdr3_aa: CASSFRTGNPQETQYF

d_call: .
v_call: TRBV27
j_call: TRBJ1-5
clone_size: .
cdr3_nt: TGTGCCAGCAGTTCGTTAAATCAGCCCCAGCATTTT
cdr3_aa: CASSSLNQPQHF

d_call: TRBD1
v_call: TRBV5-1
j_call: TRBJ1-4
clone_size: .
cdr3_nt: TGCGCCAGCAGCCCACTGACAGGGGGCAAAGAAAAACTGTTTTTT
cdr3_aa: CASSPLTGGKEKLFF

d_call: .
v_call: TRBV11-3
j_call: TRBJ2-7
clone_size: .
cdr3_nt: TGTGCCAGCAGCTTACAGGGATTATCCGAGCAGTACTTC
cdr3_aa: CASSLQGLSEQYF

d_call: TRBD2
v_call: TRBV7-8
j_call: TRBJ2-1
clone_size: .
cdr3_nt: TGTGCCAGCAGCTTAGTACCGGGAGGCTCTGAGCAGTTCTTC
cdr3_aa: CASSLVPGGSEQFF

d_call: .
v_call: TRBV6-5
j_call: TRBJ1-4
clone_size: .
cdr3_nt: TGTGCCAGCGGATCCTCCGGGACACCGAATGAAAAACTGTTTTTT
cdr3_aa: CASGSSGTPNEKLFF

d_call: .
v_call: TRBV3-1/TRBV3-2
j_call: TRBJ2-7
clone_size: few
cdr3_nt: TGTGCCAGCAGCCAAGAACTCCTCACCTACGAGCAGTACTTC
cdr3_aa: CASSQELLTYEQYF

d_call: .
v_call: TRBV28
j_call: TRBJ2-3
clone_size: .
cdr3_nt: TGTGCCAGCAGGGCCTGGGACAAGTACACAGATACGCAGTATTTT
cdr3_aa: CASRAWDKYTDTQYF

d_call: .
v_call: TRBV5-1
j_call: TRBJ2-6
clone_size: .
cdr3_nt: TGCGCCAGCAGCTTGGGGGGCGCTGGGGCCAACGTCCTGACTTTC
cdr3_aa: CASSLGGAGANVLTF

d_call: .
v_call: TRBV5-1
j_call: TRBJ1-3
clone_size: .
cdr3_nt: TGCGCCAGCAGGGACAGACAAAACACCATATATTTT
cdr3_aa: CASRDRQNTIYF

d_call: .
v_call: TRBV19
j_call: TRBJ1-6
clone_size: few
cdr3_nt: TGTGCCAGTAGTGGGCAGGGGTTGAGCTCCTATAATTCACCCCTCCACTTT
cdr3_aa: CASSGQGLSSYNSPLHF

d_call: TRBD1
v_call: TRBV7-9
j_call: TRBJ1-2
clone_size: .
cdr3_nt: TGTGCCAGCAGCTCCTACTCCGGGACAGCGAATGGCTACACCTTC
cdr3_aa: CASSSYSGTANGYTF

d_call: .
v_call: TRBV24-1
j_call: TRBJ1-1
clone_size: .
cdr3_nt: TGTGCCACCCGCAAGGGGGTAAACACTGAAGCTTTCTTT
cdr3_aa: CATRKGVNTEAFF

d_call: .
v_call: TRBV4-3
j_call: TRBJ2-7
clone_size: .
cdr3_nt: TGCGCCAGCAGCCCAGGGACTGGCTCGGGCGAGCAGTACTTC
cdr3_aa: CASSPGTGSGEQYF

d_call: .
v_call: TRBV18
j_call: TRBJ2-7
clone_size: .
cdr3_nt: TGTGCCAGCTCACCACAGATAGGGGGCTCCTACGAGCAGTACTTC
cdr3_aa: CASSPQIGGSYEQYF

d_call: TRBD1
v_call: TRBV28
j_call: TRBJ1-2
clone_size: .
cdr3_nt: TGTGCCAGCAGCCTTAGGCAGGGGGTTGGCTATGGCTACACCTTC
cdr3_aa: CASSLRQGVGYGYTF

d_call: .
v_call: TRBV25-1
j_call: TRBJ1-5
clone_size: .
cdr3_nt: TGTGCCAGCAGTGAACGCGGGGGACAGCCCCAGCATTTT
cdr3_aa: CASSERGGQPQHF

d_call: TRBD2
v_call: TRBV10-3
j_call: TRBJ2-5
clone_size: .
cdr3_nt: TGTGCCATCAGTGTGGGACTAGCGGGGGCGGAGACCCAGTACTTC
cdr3_aa: CAISVGLAGAETQYF

d_call: .
v_call: TRBV19
j_call: TRBJ1-2
clone_size: .
cdr3_nt: TGTGCCAGTAGTCGACAGGCTTATGGCTACACCTTC
cdr3_aa: CASSRQAYGYTF

d_call: TRBD2
v_call: TRBV2
j_call: TRBJ2-7
clone_size: few
cdr3_nt: TGTGCCAGCACGGCTAGCGGGGGGCAAAACGAGCAGTACTTC
cdr3_aa: CASTASGGQNEQYF

d_call: TRBD2
v_call: TRBV11-2
j_call: TRBJ2-7
clone_size: once
cdr3_nt: TGTGCCAGCAGCTACCTAATGGGGAGGGTACAGATCTACGAGCAGTACTTC
cdr3_aa: CASSYLMGRVQIYEQYF

d_call: .
v_call: TRBV6-2/TRBV6-3
j_call: TRBJ1-5
clone_size: .
cdr3_nt: TGTGCCAGCAGCAATGGACACCAGCCCCAGCATTTT
cdr3_aa: CASSNGHQPQHF

d_call: .
v_call: TRBV18
j_call: TRBJ2-7
clone_size: .
cdr3_nt: TGTGCCAGCTCACCTTTCGGCAGCTTAAGCGGATACGAGCAGTACTTC
cdr3_aa: CASSPFGSLSGYEQYF

d_call: TRBD2
v_call: TRBV3-1/TRBV3-2
j_call: TRBJ2-7
clone_size: few
cdr3_nt: TGTGCCAGCAGCCAAACCACAGCGGGGGGCGACTACGAGCAGTACTTC
cdr3_aa: CASSQTTAGGDYEQYF

d_call: .
v_call: TRBV7-3
j_call: TRBJ1-2
clone_size: .
cdr3_nt: TGTGCCAGCAGGCCGACAGGAGCCCAAGCTAACTATGGCTACACCTTC
cdr3_aa: CASRPTGAQANYGYTF

d_call: TRBD2
v_call: TRBV28
j_call: TRBJ2-3
clone_size: .
cdr3_nt: TGTGCCAGCAGTTTAAGCCTAGCGGGGGGGAGGTTGAATACGCAGTATTTT
cdr3_aa: CASSLSLAGGRLNTQYF

d_call: TRBD2
v_call: TRBV2
j_call: TRBJ2-1
clone_size: .
cdr3_nt: TGTGCCAGCTCGACGGGACTAGCGGGTAGTGAGCAGTTCTTC
cdr3_aa: CASSTGLAGSEQFF

d_call: .
v_call: TRBV5-6
j_call: TRBJ2-7
clone_size: .
cdr3_nt: TGTGCCAGCAGCTTTGGCCCCGTCTACGAGCAGTACTTC
cdr3_aa: CASSFGPVYEQYF

d_call: .
v_call: TRBV12-3/TRBV12-4
j_call: TRBJ1-1
clone_size: .
cdr3_nt: TGTGCCAGCAGTTTAGCGGCGAACACTGAAGCTTTCTTT
cdr3_aa: CASSLAANTEAFF

d_call: TRBD1
v_call: TRBV27
j_call: TRBJ1-1
clone_size: .
cdr3_nt: TGTGCCAGCACTATAGGGACAGGGGGCATCGGCACTGAAGCTTTCTTT
cdr3_aa: CASTIGTGGIGTEAFF

d_call: .
v_call: TRBV7-2
j_call: TRBJ2-7
clone_size: .
cdr3_nt: TGTGCCAGCAGTTCCCAGGGAACCGCTATTTACGAGCAGTACTTC
cdr3_aa: CASSSQGTAIYEQYF

d_call: .
v_call: TRBV10-2
j_call: TRBJ2-2
clone_size: .
cdr3_nt: TGCGCCAGCAGTGAGTCGACTCAACGCGGGGAGCTGTTTTTT
cdr3_aa: CASSESTQRGELFF

d_call: TRBD1
v_call: TRBV3-1/TRBV3-2
j_call: TRBJ1-6
clone_size: .
cdr3_nt: TGTGCCAGCAGCCAAAGGACAGGGGGCTTGGGTTCACCCCTCCACTTT
cdr3_aa: CASSQRTGGLGSPLHF

d_call: .
v_call: TRBV6-6
j_call: TRBJ1-1
clone_size: .
cdr3_nt: TGTGCCAGCAGTTACGCGGCAGGGGTTAGAGGTGAAGCTTTCTTT
cdr3_aa: CASSYAAGVRGEAFF

d_call: TRBD1
v_call: TRBV5-4
j_call: TRBJ1-1
clone_size: .
cdr3_nt: TGTGCCAGCGGGACAGGAATGAACACTGAAGCTTTCTTT
cdr3_aa: CASGTGMNTEAFF

d_call: .
v_call: TRBV21-1
j_call: TRBJ2-2
clone_size: .
cdr3_nt: TGTGCCAGCAGCGCGGGACAGAGGAACACCGGGGAGCTGTTTTTT
cdr3_aa: CASSAGQRNTGELFF